This T cell receptor beta chain was captured by sequencing in a study of T cell repertoires in cytomegalovirus infection (dated by TCRdb to about 2019). General notes on the study: The HLA type of each donor mattered for the analysis, because public TCR beta signatures pointed to carriage of CMV infection along with the matching HLA type.

V lost 1 base and J lost 6 bases; the stretch between them is 16 bases long. The CDR3 has 16 amino acids, counting the end cysteine and phenylalanine. Only the CDR3 DNA stays, 48 bases, in frame from base 1. CDR1 and CDR2, per the germline V gene, are SGHTA and FQGNSA. Sequencing took place on an Illumina HiSeq 1500. Starting from the raw public reads, TCRdb applied fastp trimming at Q25, assembled clones with MiXCR and retained in-frame beta chains. Under each unique CDR3 protein, matching rows form one entry showing the most common genes and DNA. Present in this sample are around 300,000 distinct CDR3 sequences, under 30% of which were seen just once. The leading ten clones occupy about 15% of the sample. At least ten counts were recorded for this clonotype. This clone's antigen is unknown. Base quality data are lacking; no much larger clone is found one base away. Beyond this particular receptor, the publication reports: In both this cohort and an independent roughly 360-donor cohort, the cumulative frequency of public TCR beta family members distinguished carriers of CMV infection plus the relevant HLA type. In the ex vivo response, HLA-C-restricted CMV-specific TCR beta clonotypes were dominant, and in two of eight donors the single most frequent clonotype came from this HLA-C-restricted group.

Specimen: PBMCs. The TCR sequence derives from a human donor in good health (CMV status not recorded). Some clones in this sample may be carry-over from other donors' samples. This chain is built from TRBV7-2 and TRBJ2-1; the D gene assignment is perhaps TRBD1 or TRBD2, with each matching 6 bases. The nucleotides read TGTGCCAGCAGCTTAGTGACGGGGGCGTTTACCAATGAGCAGTTCTTC. Its protein is CASSLVTGAFTNEQFF.